This T cell receptor (beta chain) was sequenced for a study of blood T cells in healthy people across ages. General study results and limits: Estimated diversity that came from one million T cells was considered an underestimate.

As for this clonotype: Antigen: not known.

Then a second PCR, running about 7 to 11 cycles, was carried out with a sample-barcoded 5' primer and a J-beta primer mix. TCRdb redid the calling of the 5' RACE reads with MiXCR, one entry per CDR3 protein. The profile covers 790,000 or so distinct CDR3 sequences, with around 50% appearing a single time and about 26% taken by the ten largest. The CDR3 is made up of 15 amino acids. Germline V lookup: CDR1 MDHEN, CDR2 SYDVKM. Trimming stripped 6 bases from V and 0 bases from J, with 14 bases between. This clonotype was sampled from a man aged 35 to 55 in good health. The V and J genes are TRBV28 and TRBJ1-1; D is ambiguous. Sequenced sample: blood. CDR3 region: CASSRPGSMNTEAFF. The CDR3 coding sequence is TGTGCCAGCAGCAGACCCGGGTCCATGAACACTGAAGCTTTCTTT. Variable domain in full (rest from reference TRBV28 and TRBJ1-1): DVKVTQSSRYLVKRTGEKVFLECVQDMDHENMFWYRQDPGLGLRLIYFSYDVKMKEKGDIPEGYSVSREKKERFSLILESASTNQTSMYLCASSRPGSMNTEAFFGQGTRLTVV.